This TCR beta chain originates from a study of patients and donors after allogeneic stem cell transplantation. The germline V gene has CDR1 DFQATT and CDR2 SNEGSKA (reference sequence). V gave up 3 bases and J gave up 4 bases; unmatched junction bases: 9. This CDR3 spans 15 amino acids. TCRdb independently ran MiXCR on the RT-PCR reads; one entry per CDR3 protein. The sample carries about 89,000 distinct CDR3 sequences, approximately 49% recorded once. The chain combines TRBV20-1 with TRBJ2-7; 10 bases match TRBD2. The sequence derives from a human donor who was either an allogeneic HSCT recipient or a stem cell or donor lymphocyte infusion donor (not recorded which). It is not recorded whose cells these are; they may come from a transplant donor. The sequencing sample was made of blood, either unsorted or a sorted T cell fraction (not recorded which). CDR3 in amino acids: CSASNELAGRYEQYF. For the CDR3, the DNA is TGCAGTGCTAGTAATGAACTAGCGGGACGATACGAGCAGTACTTC.